The 10 T cell receptor beta chains listed next were all sequenced from one sample in a study of CXCR3-negative and CXCR3-positive naive CD8 T cells. The libraries of TRB cDNA were prepared using 5' RACE with UMI labels. TCRdb reprocessed the 5' RACE reads and keeps a single row for each CDR3 protein, giving no DNA. Its table lists tens of thousands of distinct CDR3 sequences. For these receptors, no antigen is known. Study outcomes and limitations: CXCR3-positive naive cells carried more hydrophobic TRB CDR3s than CXCR3-negative naive cells did.

Material for sequencing was naive CXCR3+ CD8+ T cells from blood. Subset described: CD45RO-CCR7+CD27+CD95- naive CD8+ T cells expressing CXCR3 (TNR3+). The source is a human donor in good health. Some clones in this sample may be carry-over from other donors' samples.

This chain uses TRBV3-1 with TRBJ2-7; no DNA is available, so the TRBD2 call from TCRdb remains unchecked. The CDR3 spans 15 residues. Germline CDR1 LGHDT, CDR2 YNNKEL (reference sequence). CDR3 region: CASSQDDSGIYEQYF.

The V call is TRBV7-9, the J call TRBJ2-1; TCRdb designates TRBD1, a call that cannot be tested without DNA. Per germline, CDR1 SEHNR and CDR2 FQNEAQ (reference sequence). CDR3 length: 16 amino acids. The chain's CDR3 is CASSLTRDRGNNEQFF.

The chain uses TRBV7-2 and TRBJ2-7; TCRdb picks TRBD1, but there is no DNA to check that call. The germline V gene encodes CDR1 SGHTA and CDR2 FQGNSA. The CDR3 covers 14 residues. CDR3 protein: CASSPGTGGYEQYF.

The chain recombines TRBV12-3 or TRBV12-4 with TRBJ1-1; TCRdb names TRBD1, which stays unverified in the absence of DNA. CDR3 length: 16 amino acids. CDR3 residues: CASGDPDTSDRTEAFF.

The chain is built from TRBV25-1 and TRBJ1-1. The germline CDR1 and CDR2 sequences are MGHDK and SYGVNS. This CDR3 is built from 12 residues. The CDR3: CASSVGTSEAFF.

This rearrangement joins TRBV24-1 to TRBJ2-2; there is no DNA to check the TCRdb D call of TRBD1. This CDR3 is 17 amino acids long. Germline CDR1 reads KGHDR; CDR2 reads SFDVKD. CDR3 residues: CATSDFAEGAHTGELFF.

The chain carries TRBV9 and TRBJ2-1; TCRdb returns TRBD2, unconfirmable since there is no DNA. The V gene's germline CDR1 is SGDLS and CDR2 YYNGEE. The CDR3 runs to 12 residues. This chain's CDR3 is CASSVGENEQFF.

The chain joins TRBV28 to TRBJ1-4; TCRdb proposes TRBD1, but this gene call is untestable without DNA. Germline assignment: CDR1 MDHEN and CDR2 SYDVKM. The CDR3 contains 12 residues. The CDR3 loop is CASSLGGPWLFF.

The chain combines TRBV12-3 or TRBV12-4 with TRBJ2-4; TCRdb's D gene call, TRBD2, goes unchecked for lack of DNA. This CDR3 is 12 amino acids long. The CDR3 reads CASSLSPPIQYF.

This chain joins TRBV4-1 and TRBJ2-7. The CDR3 consists of 11 residues. CDR1 and CDR2 (germline): MGHRA, YSYEKL. CDR3 sequence reads: CASSTSNEQYF.